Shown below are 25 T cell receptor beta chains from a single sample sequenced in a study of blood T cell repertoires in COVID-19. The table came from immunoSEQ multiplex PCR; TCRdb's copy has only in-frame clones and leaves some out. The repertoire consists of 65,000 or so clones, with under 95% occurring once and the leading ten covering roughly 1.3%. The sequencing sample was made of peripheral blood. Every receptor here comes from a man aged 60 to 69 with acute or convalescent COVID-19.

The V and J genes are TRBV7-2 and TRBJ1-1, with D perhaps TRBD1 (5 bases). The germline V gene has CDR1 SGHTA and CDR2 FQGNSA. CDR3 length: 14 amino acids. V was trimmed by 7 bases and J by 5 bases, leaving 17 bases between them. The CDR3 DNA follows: TGTGCCAGCACCTTGGAACGGGGGGGGACTGAAGCTTTCTTT. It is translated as CASTLERGGTEAFF.

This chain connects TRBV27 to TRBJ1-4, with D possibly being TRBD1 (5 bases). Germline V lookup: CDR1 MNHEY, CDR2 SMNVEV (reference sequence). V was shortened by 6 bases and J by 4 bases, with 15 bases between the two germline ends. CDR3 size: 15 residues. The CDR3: CASRPLVGGNEKLFF. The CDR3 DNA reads TGTGCCAGCAGGCCACTGGTGGGGGGTAATGAAAAACTGTTTTTT.

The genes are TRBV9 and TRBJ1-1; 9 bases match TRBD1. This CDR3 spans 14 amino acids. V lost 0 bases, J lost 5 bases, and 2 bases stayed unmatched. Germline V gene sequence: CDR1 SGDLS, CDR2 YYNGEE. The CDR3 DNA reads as TGTGCCAGCAGCGTAGAGACAGGGGGAACTGAAGCTTTCTTT. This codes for CASSVETGGTEAFF.

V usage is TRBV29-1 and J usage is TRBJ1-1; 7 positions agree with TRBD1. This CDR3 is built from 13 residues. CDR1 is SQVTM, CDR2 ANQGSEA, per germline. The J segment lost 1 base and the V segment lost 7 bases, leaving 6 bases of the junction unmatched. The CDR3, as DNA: TGCAGCGCTGACAGGGTAGCGAACACTGAAGCTTTCTTT. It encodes CSADRVANTEAFF.

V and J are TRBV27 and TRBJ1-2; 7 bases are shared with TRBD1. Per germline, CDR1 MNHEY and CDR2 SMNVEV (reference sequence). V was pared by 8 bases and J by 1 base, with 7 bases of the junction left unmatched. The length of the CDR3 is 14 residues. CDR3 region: CASGYRGGNYGYTF. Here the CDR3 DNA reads TGTGCCAGCGGGTACAGGGGTGGTAACTATGGCTACACCTTC.

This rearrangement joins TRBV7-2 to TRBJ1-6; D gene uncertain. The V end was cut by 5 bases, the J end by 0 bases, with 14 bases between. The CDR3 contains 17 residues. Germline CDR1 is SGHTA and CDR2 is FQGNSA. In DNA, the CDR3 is TGTGCCAGCAGCAAGCGGACGGTTAGCTCCTATAATTCACCCCTCCACTTT. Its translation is CASSKRTVSSYNSPLHF.

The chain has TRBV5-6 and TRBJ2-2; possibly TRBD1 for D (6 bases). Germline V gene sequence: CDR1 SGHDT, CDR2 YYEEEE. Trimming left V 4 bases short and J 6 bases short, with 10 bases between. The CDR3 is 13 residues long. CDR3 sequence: CASSPRGAGELFF. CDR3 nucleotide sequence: TGTGCCAGCAGCCCCAGGGGTGCCGGGGAGCTGTTTTTT. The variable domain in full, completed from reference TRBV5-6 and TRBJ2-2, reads DAGVTQSPTHLIKTRGQQVTLRCSPKSGHDTVSWYQQALGQGPQFIFQYYEEEERQRGNFPDRFSGHQFPNYSSELNVNALLLGDSALYLCASSPRGAGELFFGEGSRLTVL.

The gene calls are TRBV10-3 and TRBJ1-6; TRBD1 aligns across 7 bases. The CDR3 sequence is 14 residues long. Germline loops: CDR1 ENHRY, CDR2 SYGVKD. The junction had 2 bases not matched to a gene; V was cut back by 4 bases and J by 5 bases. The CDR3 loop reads CAISAGQDNSPLHF. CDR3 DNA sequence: TGTGCCATCAGTGCTGGACAGGATAATTCACCCCTCCACTTT.

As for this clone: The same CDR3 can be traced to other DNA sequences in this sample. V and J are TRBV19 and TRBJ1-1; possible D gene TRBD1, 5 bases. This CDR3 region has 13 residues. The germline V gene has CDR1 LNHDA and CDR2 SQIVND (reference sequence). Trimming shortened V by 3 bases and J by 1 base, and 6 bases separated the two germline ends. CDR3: CASSIQGNTEAFF. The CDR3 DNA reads TGTGCCAGTAGTATTCAGGGGAACACTGAAGCTTTCTTT.

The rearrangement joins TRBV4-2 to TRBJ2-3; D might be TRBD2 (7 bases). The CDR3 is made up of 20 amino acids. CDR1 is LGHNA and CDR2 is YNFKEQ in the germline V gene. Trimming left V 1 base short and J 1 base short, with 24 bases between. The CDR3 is CASSQVMRGGGAIGTDTQYF. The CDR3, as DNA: TGTGCCAGCAGCCAAGTAATGAGAGGTGGGGGGGCGATTGGCACAGATACGCAGTATTTT.

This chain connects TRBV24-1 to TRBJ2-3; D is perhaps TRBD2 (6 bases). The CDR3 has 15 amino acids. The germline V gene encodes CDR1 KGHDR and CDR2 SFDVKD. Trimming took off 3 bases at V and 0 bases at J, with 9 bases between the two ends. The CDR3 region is CATSDPGGSTDTQYF. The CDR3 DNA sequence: TGTGCCACCAGTGATCCCGGGGGAAGCACAGATACGCAGTATTTT.

CDR3 DNA: TGCGCCAGCAGCCAAGATCCCCGGGACAGACTTGGCTACACCTTC. Its translation: CASSQDPRDRLGYTF. The chain recombines TRBV4-1 with TRBJ1-2; 7 bases line up with TRBD1. The V gene end was trimmed by 0 bases and the J gene end by 7 bases; junction bases not matched to a gene: 8. This CDR3 has 15 amino acids. Germline assignment: CDR1 MGHRA and CDR2 YSYEKL.

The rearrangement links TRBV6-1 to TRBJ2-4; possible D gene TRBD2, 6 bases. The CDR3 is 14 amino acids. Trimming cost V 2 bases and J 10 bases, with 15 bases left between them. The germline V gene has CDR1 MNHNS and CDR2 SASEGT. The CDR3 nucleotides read TGTGCCAGCAGTGAATGGTCCTTGCGGGGAATTCAGTACTTC. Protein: CASSEWSLRGIQYF.

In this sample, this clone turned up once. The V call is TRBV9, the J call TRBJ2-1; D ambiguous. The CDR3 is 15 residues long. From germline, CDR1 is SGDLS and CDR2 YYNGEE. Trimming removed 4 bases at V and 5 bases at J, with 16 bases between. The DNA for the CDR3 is TGTGCCAGCAGCCCCTGGCTGGTATTGGACAATGAGCAGTTCTTC. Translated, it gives CASSPWLVLDNEQFF.

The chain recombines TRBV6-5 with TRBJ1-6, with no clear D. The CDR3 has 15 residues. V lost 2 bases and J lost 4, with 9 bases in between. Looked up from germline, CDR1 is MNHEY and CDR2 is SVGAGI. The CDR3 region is CASSYGQLYNSPLHF. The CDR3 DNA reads TGTGCCAGCAGTTACGGGCAGCTATATAATTCACCCCTCCACTTT.

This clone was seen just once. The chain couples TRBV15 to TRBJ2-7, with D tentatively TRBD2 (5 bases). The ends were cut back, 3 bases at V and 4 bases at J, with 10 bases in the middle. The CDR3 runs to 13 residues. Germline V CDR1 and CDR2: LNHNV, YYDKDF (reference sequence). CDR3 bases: TGTGCCACCAGCAGCATATCGGGGTACGAGCAGTACTTC. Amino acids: CATSSISGYEQYF.

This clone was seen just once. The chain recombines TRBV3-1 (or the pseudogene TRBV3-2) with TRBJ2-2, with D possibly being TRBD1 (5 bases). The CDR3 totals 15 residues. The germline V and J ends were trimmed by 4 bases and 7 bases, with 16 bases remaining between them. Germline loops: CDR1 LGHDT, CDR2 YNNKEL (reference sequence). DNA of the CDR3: TGTGCCAGCAGCCCCTGGGGCAGGGAAAGCGGGGAGCTGTTTTTT. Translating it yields CASSPWGRESGELFF.

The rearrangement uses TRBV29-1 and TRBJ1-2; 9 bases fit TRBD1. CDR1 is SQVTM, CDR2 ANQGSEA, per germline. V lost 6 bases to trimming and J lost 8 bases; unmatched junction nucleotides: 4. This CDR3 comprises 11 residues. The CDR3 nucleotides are TGCAGCGTGGGACAGGGTACGGGCTACACCTTC. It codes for CSVGQGTGYTF.

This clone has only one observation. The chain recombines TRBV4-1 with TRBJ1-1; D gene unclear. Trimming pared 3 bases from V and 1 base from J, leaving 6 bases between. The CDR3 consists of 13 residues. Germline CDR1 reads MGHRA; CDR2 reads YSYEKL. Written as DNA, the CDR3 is TGCGCCAGCAGCCACGGGTCGAACACTGAAGCTTTCTTT. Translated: CASSHGSNTEAFF.

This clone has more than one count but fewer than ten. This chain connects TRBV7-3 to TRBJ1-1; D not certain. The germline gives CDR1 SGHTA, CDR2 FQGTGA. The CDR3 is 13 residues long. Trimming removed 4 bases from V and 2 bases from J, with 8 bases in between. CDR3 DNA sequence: TGTGCCAGCAGCTCCCAGGCAAACACTGAAGCTTTCTTT. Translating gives CASSSQANTEAFF.

The CDR3 DNA reads as TGCGCCAGCAGCCAAGTCCGAGCCTACGAGCAGTACTTC. Translated: CASSQVRAYEQYF. The rearrangement links TRBV4-1 to TRBJ2-7; D gene unclear. The CDR3 length is 13 residues. The germline gives CDR1 MGHRA, CDR2 YSYEKL. The V end was cut by 1 base, the J end by 2 bases, with 6 bases between.

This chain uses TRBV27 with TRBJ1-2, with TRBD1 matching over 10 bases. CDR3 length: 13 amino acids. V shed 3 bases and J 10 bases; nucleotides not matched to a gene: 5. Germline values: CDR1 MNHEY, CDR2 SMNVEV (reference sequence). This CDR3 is CASSFFGTGDYTF. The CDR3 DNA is TGTGCCAGCAGTTTTTTCGGGACAGGGGACTACACCTTC.

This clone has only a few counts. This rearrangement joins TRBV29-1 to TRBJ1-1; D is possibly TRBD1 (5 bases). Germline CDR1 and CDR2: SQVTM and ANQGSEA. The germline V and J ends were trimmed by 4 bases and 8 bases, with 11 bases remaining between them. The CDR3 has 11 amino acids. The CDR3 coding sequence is TGCAGCGTTGGGGGGGAAGGGGAAGCTTTCTTT. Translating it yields CSVGGEGEAFF.

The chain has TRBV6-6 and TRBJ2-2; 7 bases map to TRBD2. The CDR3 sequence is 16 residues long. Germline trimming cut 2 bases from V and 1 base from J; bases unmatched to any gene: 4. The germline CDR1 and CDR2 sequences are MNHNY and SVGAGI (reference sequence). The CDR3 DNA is TGTGCCAGCAGTTACGCTAGCGGCCTGAACACCGGGGAGCTGTTTTTT. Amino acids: CASSYASGLNTGELFF.

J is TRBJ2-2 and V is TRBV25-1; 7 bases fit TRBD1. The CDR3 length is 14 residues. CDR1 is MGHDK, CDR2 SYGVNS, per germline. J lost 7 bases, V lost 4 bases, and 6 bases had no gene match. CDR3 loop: CASSARRTGGELFF. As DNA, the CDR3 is TGTGCCAGCAGTGCCCGACGGACAGGCGGGGAGCTGTTTTTT.